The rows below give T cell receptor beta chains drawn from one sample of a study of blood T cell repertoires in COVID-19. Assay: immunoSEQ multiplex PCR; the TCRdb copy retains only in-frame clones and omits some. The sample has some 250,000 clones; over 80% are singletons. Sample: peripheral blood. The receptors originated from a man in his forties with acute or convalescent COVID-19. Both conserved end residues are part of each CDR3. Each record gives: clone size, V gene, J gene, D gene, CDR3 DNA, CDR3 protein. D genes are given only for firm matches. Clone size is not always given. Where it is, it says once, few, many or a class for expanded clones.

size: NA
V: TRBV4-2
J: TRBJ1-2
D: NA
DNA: TGTGCCAGCAGCCAAGAATATCAGTCCCCTTACGGCTACACCTTC
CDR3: CASSQEYQSPYGYTF

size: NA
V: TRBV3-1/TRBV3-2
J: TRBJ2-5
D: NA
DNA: TGTGCCAGCAGCCAACTTATAGAGACCCAGTACTTC
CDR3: CASSQLIETQYF

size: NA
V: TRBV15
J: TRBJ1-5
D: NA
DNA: TGTGCCACCAGCAGGGGTCTGGGCAGTAGCAATCAGCCCCAGCATTTT
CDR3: CATSRGLGSSNQPQHF

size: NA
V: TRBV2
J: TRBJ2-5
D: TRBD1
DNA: TGTGCCAGCAGTCCTCAGCGACGGACAGGTCGGCAAGAGACCCAGTACTTC
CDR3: CASSPQRRTGRQETQYF

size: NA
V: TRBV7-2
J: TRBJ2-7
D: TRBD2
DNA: TGTGCCAGCAGCTTAGCGCTAGCGGGAAACGAGCAGTACTTC
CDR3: CASSLALAGNEQYF

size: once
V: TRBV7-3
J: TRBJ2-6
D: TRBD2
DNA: TGTGCCAGCAGCAAGAGCGGGACCCTCTCTGGGGCCAACGTCCTGACTTTC
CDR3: CASSKSGTLSGANVLTF

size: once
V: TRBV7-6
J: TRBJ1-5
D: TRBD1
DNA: TGTGCCAGCAGCTCCGGGACAGGGTTGAACCAGCCCCAGCATTTT
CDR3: CASSSGTGLNQPQHF

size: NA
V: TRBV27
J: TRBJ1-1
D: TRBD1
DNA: TGTGCCAGCAGTCCGTGGACAGGGAATGGAAAGAACACTGAAGCTTTCTTT
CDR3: CASSPWTGNGKNTEAFF

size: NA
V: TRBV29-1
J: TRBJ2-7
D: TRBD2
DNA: TGCAGCGTTGTAAAGGGACTAGCGGGAGGGGACGAGCAGTACTTC
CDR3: CSVVKGLAGGDEQYF

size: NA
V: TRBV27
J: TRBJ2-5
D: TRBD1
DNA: TGTGCCAGCAGTACGAGACAGGGGATCAGGCAAGAGACCCAGTACTTC
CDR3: CASSTRQGIRQETQYF

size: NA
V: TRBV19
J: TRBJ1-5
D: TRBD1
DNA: TGTGCCAGTAGTAGGATTACAGGGGCGATGGATAGCAATCAGCCCCAGCATTTT
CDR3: CASSRITGAMDSNQPQHF

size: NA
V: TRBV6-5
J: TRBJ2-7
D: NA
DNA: TGTGCCAGCAGTACGGGAGACGGCTCCTACGAGCAGTACTTC
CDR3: CASSTGDGSYEQYF

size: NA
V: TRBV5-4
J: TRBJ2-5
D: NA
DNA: TGTGCCAGCAGCTCAGTGTACCAAGAGACCCAGTACTTC
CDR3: CASSSVYQETQYF

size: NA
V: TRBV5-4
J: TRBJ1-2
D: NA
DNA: TGTGCCAGCAGCCAACCCTCGCCGGACTATGGCTACACCTTC
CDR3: CASSQPSPDYGYTF

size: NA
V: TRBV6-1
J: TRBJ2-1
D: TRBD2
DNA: TGTGCCAGCAGTGAAGGACTAGCTCTCCCCGATAGCAATGAGCAGTTCTTC
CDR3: CASSEGLALPDSNEQFF

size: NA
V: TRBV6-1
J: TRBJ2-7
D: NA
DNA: TGTGCCAGCAGTGAACAGGGTGGGTACGAGCAGTACTTC
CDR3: CASSEQGGYEQYF

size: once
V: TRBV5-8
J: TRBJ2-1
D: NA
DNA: TGTGCCAGCAGCTTGGGGACAGAATCATACAATGAGCAGTTCTTC
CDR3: CASSLGTESYNEQFF

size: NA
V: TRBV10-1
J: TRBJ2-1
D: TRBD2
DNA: TGCGCCAGCAGTAAATCACTGGAGACTAGCGATTACAATGAGCAGTTCTTC
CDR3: CASSKSLETSDYNEQFF

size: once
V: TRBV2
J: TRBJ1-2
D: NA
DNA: TGTGCCAGCAGTGCAGGGATTAACTATGGCTACACCTTC
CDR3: CASSAGINYGYTF

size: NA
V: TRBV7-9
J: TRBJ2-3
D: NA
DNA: TGTGCCAGCAGCTTAGTAGTGACTAGTGTTTCAGATACGCAGTATTTT
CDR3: CASSLVVTSVSDTQYF

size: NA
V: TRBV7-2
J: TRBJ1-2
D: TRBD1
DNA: TGTGCCAGCAGCTTGGACAGGGAGAACTATGGCTACACCTTC
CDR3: CASSLDRENYGYTF

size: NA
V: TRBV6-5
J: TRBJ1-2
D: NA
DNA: TGTGCCACCTCCGTAGACAGGCTAAACTATGGCTACACCTTC
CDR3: CATSVDRLNYGYTF

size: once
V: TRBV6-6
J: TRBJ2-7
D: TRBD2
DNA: TGTGCCAGCCCTAGCGGGTATGCCTACGAGCAGTACTTC
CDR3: CASPSGYAYEQYF

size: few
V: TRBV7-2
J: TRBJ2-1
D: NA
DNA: TGTGCCAGCAGCTCTGGATCCGGGACAAGGCAGTTCTTC
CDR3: CASSSGSGTRQFF

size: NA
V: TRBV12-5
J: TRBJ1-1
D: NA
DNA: TGTGCTAGTGGCCTACCGGCAGGGCCCTTCACTGAAGCTTTCTTT
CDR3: CASGLPAGPFTEAFF

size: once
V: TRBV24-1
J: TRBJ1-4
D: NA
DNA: TGTGCCACCACTAGACAGACAACTAATGAAAAACTGTTTTTT
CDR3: CATTRQTTNEKLFF

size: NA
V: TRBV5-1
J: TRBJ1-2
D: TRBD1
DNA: TGCGCCAGCAGCGCGACAGGGTATGGCTACACCTTC
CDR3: CASSATGYGYTF

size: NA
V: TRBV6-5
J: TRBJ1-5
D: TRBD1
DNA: TGTGCCAGTGGACAGGGGAGCAATCAGCCCCAGCATTTT
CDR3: CASGQGSNQPQHF